This TCR beta chain was documented in a study of CD8+ T cells in alopecia areata. With regard to this clone: Its antigen is as yet unknown.

The germline V and J ends were trimmed by 1 base and 6 bases, with 6 bases remaining between them. Germline CDR1 and CDR2: GTSNPN and SVGIG (reference sequence). The CDR3 has 12 amino acids. Study conclusions and caveats: In lesional scalp, particularly from alopecia totalis/universalis, clonality was higher than in normal scalp.

Lesional scalp punch biopsies and peripheral blood came from alopecia areata patients. Sorted out of PBMCs were CD4+ T cells and CD8+ T cells. Extraction of RNA preceded its reverse transcription into cDNA, which served as the sequencing template. Some clones are missing from TCRdb's copy, which holds only in-frame ones; the method was immunoSEQ multiplex PCR. The data contain 150,000 or so clones, less than 80% of them singletons. The clonotype originates from a human donor with alopecia areata. Source: CD8+ T cells sorted from blood, taken at week 0. This rearrangement joins TRBV30 to TRBJ1-4; D ambiguous. CDR3 DNA sequence: TGTGCCTGGAGTGAATCGTATGAAAAACTGTTTTTT. Encoded protein: CAWSESYEKLFF.